This T cell receptor beta chain was recorded in a study of blood T cell repertoires in COVID-19. V lost 4 bases, J lost 0 bases, and 11 bases lay in between. Germline V gene sequence: CDR1 MNHEY, CDR2 SMNVEV (reference sequence). The CDR3 is 15 amino acids. TCRdb's copy holds only in-frame clones and misses some; the assay was immunoSEQ multiplex PCR. This table holds about 300,000 clones, about 90% found once. This sequence joins TRBV27 and TRBJ2-3, with D possibly being TRBD2 (6 bases). The clonotype comes from a woman in her forties or fifties who had been exposed to COVID-19. Sequencing was done on a sample of PBMCs or T cells enriched from blood (not recorded which). The CDR3 nucleotides read TGTGCCAGCAGTTCGAGCGGGTGGAGCACAGATACGCAGTATTTT. This codes for CASSSSGWSTDTQYF.